The clone carrying this TCR beta chain was recorded once. Its antigen is not known. This CDR3 has 14 amino acids. From germline, CDR1 is KGHSH and CDR2 LQKENI. Between the trimmed V and J ends, which lost 6 bases and 7 bases, there was a span of 15 bases. This record belongs to a study of cytomegalovirus exposure and HLA in healthy donors. Study-level findings and limits: In all likelihood, a cluster of highly shared sequence variants was a sequencing artifact. The number of N-insertions in an Asian-associated ancestry cluster was reportedly below the 666-donor mean in a later analysis.

The PCR had 60 Vbeta and 13 Jbeta primers. Measured with immunoSEQ multiplex PCR; TCRdb has only the in-frame clones, and not every one. The sample lists fewer than 250,000 clones; about 82% were seen once. The sequenced material came from PBMCs. The J gene is TRBJ2-2, the V gene TRBV18, with D perhaps matching TRBD2 (5 bases). The sequence was collected from a man aged 25 to 45 in good health and CMV-seronegative. This CDR3 is CASSRKTGNGELFF. The CDR3 nucleotides are TGTGCCAGCTCCCGCAAAACGGGGAACGGGGAGCTGTTTTTT.